Included here is one T cell receptor beta chain sequence, with context. Some clones are missing from TCRdb's copy, which holds only in-frame ones; the method was immunoSEQ multiplex PCR. The table lists 330,000 or so clones, almost 90% of them singletons. The sample comes from a study of blood T cell repertoires in COVID-19. Study context: PBMCs, B-cell-depleted T cells, or T cells provided the cDNA or gDNA that made up the material.

Germline CDR1 KGHSH, CDR2 LQKENI. CDR3 length: 16 amino acids. The V gene end was trimmed by 3 bases and the J gene end by 7 bases; junction bases not matched to a gene: 9. The chain uses TRBV18 and TRBJ1-2; 12 nucleotides match TRBD1. The clonotype originates from a woman aged 25 to 39 who had been exposed to COVID-19. The specimen was PBMCs or T cells enriched from blood (not recorded which). The CDR3 nucleotides read TGTGCCAGCTCACCCCCGGGACAGGGGGCTTCCGGTGGCTACACCTTC. This gives the protein CASSPPGQGASGGYTF. The full variable domain, completed using reference TRBV18 and TRBJ1-2, is NAGVMQNPRHLVRRRGQEARLRCSPMKGHSHVYWYRQLPEEGLKFMVYLQKENIIDESGMPKERFSAEFPKEGPSILRIQQVVRGDSAAYFCASSPPGQGASGGYTFGSGTRLTVV.